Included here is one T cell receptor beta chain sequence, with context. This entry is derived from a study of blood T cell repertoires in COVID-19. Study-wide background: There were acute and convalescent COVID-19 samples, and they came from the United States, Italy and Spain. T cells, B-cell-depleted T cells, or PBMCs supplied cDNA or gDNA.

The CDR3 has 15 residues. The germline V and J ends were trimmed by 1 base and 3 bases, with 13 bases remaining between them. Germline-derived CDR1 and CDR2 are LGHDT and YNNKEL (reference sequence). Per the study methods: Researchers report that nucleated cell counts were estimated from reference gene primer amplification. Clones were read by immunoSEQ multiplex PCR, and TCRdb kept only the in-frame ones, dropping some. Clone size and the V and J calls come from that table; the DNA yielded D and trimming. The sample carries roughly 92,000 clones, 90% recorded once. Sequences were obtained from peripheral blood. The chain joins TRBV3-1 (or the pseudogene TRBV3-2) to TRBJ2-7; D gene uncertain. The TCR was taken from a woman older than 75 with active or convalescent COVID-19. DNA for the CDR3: TGTGCCAGCAGCCAAGTAGGATGGCAGGTCTACGAGCAGTACTTC. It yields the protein CASSQVGWQVYEQYF.